This is a list of T cell receptor beta chains from one sample in a study of blood T cell repertoires in COVID-19. Method: immunoSEQ multiplex PCR; TCRdb's copy keeps in-frame clones and lacks some. The table has about 100,000 clones, around 83% seen once. The sequencing input was peripheral blood. These receptor sequences come from a man in his sixties or seventies with acute or convalescent COVID-19. The conserved cysteine and the conserved F or W are not part of the CDR3 here. The order of the fields is J gene, V gene, D gene, CDR3 protein. D genes are given only for firm matches.

TRBJ2-2,TRBV7-9,TRBD2,ASSFGGSGGGADTGELF
TRBJ1-1,TRBV5-1,.,ASSYQGRTEAF
TRBJ1-5,TRBV19,.,ASSRDPGSNQPQH
TRBJ1-1,TRBV7-2,TRBD1,ASSSDRVNTEAF
TRBJ2-7,TRBV29-1,.,SVEGQGYEQY
TRBJ2-3,TRBV11-3,.,ASSPPHRDTQY
TRBJ2-2,TRBV2,TRBD1,ASSRGRYTGELF
TRBJ2-2,TRBV6-2/TRBV6-3,TRBD1,ASSSAGGYTGELF
TRBJ1-6,TRBV19,.,ASSNAGGRSPLH
TRBJ1-2,TRBV19,TRBD1,ASSIRGQNYGYT
TRBJ2-3,TRBV10-1,.,ASSRTAAGDTQY